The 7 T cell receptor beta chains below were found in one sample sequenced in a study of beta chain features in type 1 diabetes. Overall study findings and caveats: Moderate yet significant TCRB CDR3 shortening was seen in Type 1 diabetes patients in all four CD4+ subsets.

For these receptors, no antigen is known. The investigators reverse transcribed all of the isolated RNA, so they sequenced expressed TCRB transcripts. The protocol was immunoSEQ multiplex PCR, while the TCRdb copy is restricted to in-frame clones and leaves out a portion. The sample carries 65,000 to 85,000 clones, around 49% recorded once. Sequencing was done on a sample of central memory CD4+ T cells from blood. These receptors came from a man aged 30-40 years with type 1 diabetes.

CDR3 loop: CASRTGSGVDEQFF. CDR3 DNA: TGTGCCAGCAGGACGGGAAGCGGGGTCGATGAGCAGTTCTTC. This rearrangement joins TRBV6-1 to TRBJ2-1; 7 nucleotides match TRBD2. Germline V gene sequence: CDR1 MNHNS, CDR2 SASEGT. The CDR3 has 14 residues. After removal of 6 bases from V and 8 bases from J, the junction contained 10 bases not matched to a gene.

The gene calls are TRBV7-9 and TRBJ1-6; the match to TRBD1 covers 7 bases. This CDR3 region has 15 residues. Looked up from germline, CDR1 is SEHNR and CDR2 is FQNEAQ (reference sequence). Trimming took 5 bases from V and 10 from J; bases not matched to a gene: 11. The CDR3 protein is CASSRDRAVTSPLHF. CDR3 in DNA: TGTGCCAGCAGCCGAGACAGGGCAGTAACATCACCCCTCCACTTT.

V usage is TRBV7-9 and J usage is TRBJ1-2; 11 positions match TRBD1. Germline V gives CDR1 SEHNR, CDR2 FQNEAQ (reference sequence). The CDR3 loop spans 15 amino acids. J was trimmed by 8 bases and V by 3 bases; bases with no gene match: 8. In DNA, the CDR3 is TGTGCCAGCAGCTTCGCCCCGGGACAGGGGGGCGGCTACACCTTC. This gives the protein CASSFAPGQGGGYTF.

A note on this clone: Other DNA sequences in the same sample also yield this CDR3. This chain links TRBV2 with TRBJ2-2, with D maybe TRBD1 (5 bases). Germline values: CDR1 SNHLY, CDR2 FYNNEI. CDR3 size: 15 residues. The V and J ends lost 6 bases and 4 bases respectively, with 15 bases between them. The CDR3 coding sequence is TGTGCCAGCAGAAGTGAGGCAGGGCTCACCGGGGAGCTGTTTTTT. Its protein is CASRSEAGLTGELFF.

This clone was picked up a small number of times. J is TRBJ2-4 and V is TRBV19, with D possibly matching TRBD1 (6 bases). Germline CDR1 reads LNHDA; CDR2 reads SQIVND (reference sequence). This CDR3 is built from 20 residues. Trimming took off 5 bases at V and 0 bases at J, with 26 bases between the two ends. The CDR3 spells CASSLTIPGHQALAKNIQYF. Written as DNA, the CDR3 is TGTGCCAGTAGTCTTACGATACCGGGACATCAAGCCTTAGCCAAAAACATTCAGTACTTC.

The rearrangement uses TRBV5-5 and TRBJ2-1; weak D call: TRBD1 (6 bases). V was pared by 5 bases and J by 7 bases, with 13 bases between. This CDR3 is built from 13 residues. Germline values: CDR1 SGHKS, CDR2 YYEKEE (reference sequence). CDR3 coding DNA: TGTGCCAGCAGGCGACCCGACAGGAATGAGCAGTTCTTC. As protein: CASRRPDRNEQFF. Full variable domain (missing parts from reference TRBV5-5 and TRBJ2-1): DAGVTQSPTHLIKTRGQQVTLRCSPISGHKSVSWYQQVLGQGPQFIFQYYEKEERGRGNFPDRFSARQFPNYSSELNVNALLLGDSALYLCASRRPDRNEQFFGPGTRLTVL.

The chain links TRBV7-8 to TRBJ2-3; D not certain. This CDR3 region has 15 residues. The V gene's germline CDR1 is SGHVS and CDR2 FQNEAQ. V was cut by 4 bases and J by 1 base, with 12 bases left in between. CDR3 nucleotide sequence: TGTGCCAGCAGCTCCTATCGTCTAGGCACAGATACGCAGTATTTT. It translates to CASSSYRLGTDTQYF.